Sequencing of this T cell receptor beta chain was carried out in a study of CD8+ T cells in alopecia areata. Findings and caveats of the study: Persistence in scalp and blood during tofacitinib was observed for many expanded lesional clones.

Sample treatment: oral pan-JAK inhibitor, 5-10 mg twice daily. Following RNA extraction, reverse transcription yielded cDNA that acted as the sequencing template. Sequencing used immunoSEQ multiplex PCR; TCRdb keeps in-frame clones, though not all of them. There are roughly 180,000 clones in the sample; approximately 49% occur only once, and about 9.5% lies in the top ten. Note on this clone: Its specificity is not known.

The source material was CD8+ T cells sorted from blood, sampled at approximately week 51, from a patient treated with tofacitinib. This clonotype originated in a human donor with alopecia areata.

The CDR3 region has the DNA TGTGCCAGCAGCTTAGTGCGGCAGTGGGAGCAGTACTTC. Encoded protein: CASSLVRQWEQYF. The chain links TRBV7-9 to TRBJ2-7; D remains unclear. The CDR3 has 13 residues. Trimming shortened V by 1 base and J by 7 bases, and 11 bases separated the two germline ends. Germline lookup yields CDR1 SEHNR and CDR2 FQNEAQ (reference sequence).